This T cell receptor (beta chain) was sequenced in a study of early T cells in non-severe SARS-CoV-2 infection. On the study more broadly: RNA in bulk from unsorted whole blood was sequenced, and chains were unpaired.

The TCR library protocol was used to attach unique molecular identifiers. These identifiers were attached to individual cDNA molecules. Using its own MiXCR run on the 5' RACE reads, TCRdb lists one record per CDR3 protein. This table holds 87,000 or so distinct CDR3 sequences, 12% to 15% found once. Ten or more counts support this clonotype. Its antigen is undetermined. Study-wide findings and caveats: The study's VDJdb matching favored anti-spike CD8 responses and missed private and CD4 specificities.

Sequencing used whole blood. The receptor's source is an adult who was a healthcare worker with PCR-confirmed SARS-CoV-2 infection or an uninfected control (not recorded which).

The CDR3 protein is CASSTLDRYEQYF. The CDR3 DNA is TGTGCCAGCAGTACCCTGGACAGATACGAGCAGTACTTC. The V gene is TRBV28, the J gene TRBJ2-7; a weak D match, TRBD1 (6 bases). With 5 bases removed from V and 4 bases from J, the gap between germline ends came to 12 bases. This CDR3 contains 13 residues. The germline gives CDR1 MDHEN, CDR2 SYDVKM. The complete variable domain, with remaining parts taken from reference TRBV28 and TRBJ2-7, reads DVKVTQSSRYLVKRTGEKVFLECVQDMDHENMFWYRQDPGLGLRLIYFSYDVKMKEKGDIPEGYSVSREKKERFSLILESASTNQTSMYLCASSTLDRYEQYFGPGTRLTVT.